The source of this T cell receptor (beta chain) is a study of OX40 agonist ivuxolimab in advanced cancers. Overall study results and limits: Circulating CD4+ and CD8+ T cells showed clonal expansion by week 6 at 0.1 to 3.0 mg/kg.

In its sample, this clone was seen a few times. Antigen unknown. This CDR3 has 13 residues. CDR1 and CDR2 (germline): MNHNS, SASEGT. Between the trimmed V and J ends, which lost 4 bases and 2 bases, there was a span of 9 bases. TCRdb's copy holds only in-frame clones and misses some; the assay was immunoSEQ multiplex PCR. The table lists roughly 80,000 clones, roughly 80% of them singletons. This clonotype was obtained from an adult with an advanced solid tumor such as melanoma, head and neck, liver or kidney cancer. The specimen comprised CD4+ or CD8+ T cells sorted from blood, sampled in a trial of the OX40 agonist ivuxolimab. This sequence joins TRBV6-1 and TRBJ2-7; D gene ambiguous. CDR3 amino acids: CASSAGRTYEQYF. CDR3 DNA: TGTGCCAGCAGTGCAGGACGTACCTACGAGCAGTACTTC.